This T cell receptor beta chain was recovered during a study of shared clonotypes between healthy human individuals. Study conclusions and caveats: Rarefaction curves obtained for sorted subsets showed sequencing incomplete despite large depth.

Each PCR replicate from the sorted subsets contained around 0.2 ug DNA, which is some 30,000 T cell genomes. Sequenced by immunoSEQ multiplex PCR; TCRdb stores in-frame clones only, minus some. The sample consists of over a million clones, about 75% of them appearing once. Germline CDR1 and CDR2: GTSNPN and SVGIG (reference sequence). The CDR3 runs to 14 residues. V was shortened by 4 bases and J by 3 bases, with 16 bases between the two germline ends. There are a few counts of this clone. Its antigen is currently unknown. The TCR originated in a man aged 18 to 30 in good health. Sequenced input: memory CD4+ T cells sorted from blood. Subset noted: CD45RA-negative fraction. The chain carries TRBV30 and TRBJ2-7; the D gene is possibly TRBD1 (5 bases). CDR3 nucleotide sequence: TGTGCCTGGACAACCAAGGGGATCTACTACGAGCAGTACTTC. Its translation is CAWTTKGIYYEQYF.